These 30 T cell receptor beta chains were sequenced from one sample in a study of cytomegalovirus exposure and HLA in healthy donors (dated by TCRdb to between 2016 and 2019). The protocol used for the library was the immunoSEQ multiplex PCR assay. A mixture of 60 forward primers for TCR Vbeta segments and 13 reverse primers for TCR Jbeta segments was used in the multiplex PCR. TCRdb carries this immuneACCESS record with in-frame sequences only. Its versions omit some clonotypes, under half of them owing to an unresolved V gene in the studies checked, with the rest unexplained. Across this sample there are some 170,000 clones, with roughly 80% seen only once. 1.3% of the sample goes to the ten largest clones. Sequenced sample: PBMCs. These receptors were collected from a woman aged 50 to 60 in good health and CMV-seronegative.

A single count supports this clone. V and J are TRBV11-2 and TRBJ1-1, with D perhaps TRBD1 (6 bases). The germline CDR1 and CDR2 sequences are SGHAT and FQNNGV. The length of the CDR3 is 15 residues. V was pared by 5 bases and J by 1 base, with 14 bases between. The CDR3 reads CASSPQGQKNTEAFF. Here the CDR3 DNA reads TGTGCCAGCAGCCCTCAAGGACAGAAGAACACTGAAGCTTTCTTT.

V is TRBV10-3 and J is TRBJ1-5; 9 nucleotides match TRBD1. Germline CDR1 is ENHRY and CDR2 is SYGVKD. The CDR3 sequence is 13 residues long. V dropped 8 bases and J dropped 7; count of bases not matched to a gene: 6. The CDR3 spells CAIGDRVLQPQHF. The CDR3 DNA reads TGTGCCATCGGGGACAGGGTCTTGCAGCCCCAGCATTTT.

With respect to this clone: The same CDR3 can be traced to other DNA sequences in this sample. The chain combines TRBV29-1 with TRBJ2-1; D perhaps matches TRBD2 (7 bases). The CDR3 spans 13 residues. Per germline, CDR1 SQVTM and CDR2 ANQGSEA. V was shortened by 5 bases and J by 0 bases, with 8 bases between the two germline ends. The CDR3 region is CSVRGGSYNEQFF. CDR3 in DNA: TGCAGCGTTAGGGGGGGCTCCTACAATGAGCAGTTCTTC.

The chain has TRBV7-2 and TRBJ1-1, with 10 bases aligning to TRBD1. There are 14 residues in the CDR3. The germline V gene encodes CDR1 SGHTA and CDR2 FQGNSA. J lost 8 bases, V lost 6 bases, and 9 bases had no gene match. The CDR3 here is CASSSRQGAREAFF. CDR3 DNA: TGTGCCAGCAGTTCCAGACAGGGGGCGCGGGAAGCTTTCTTT.

This rearrangement joins TRBV27 to TRBJ1-6; 8 bases are a match to TRBD1. The CDR3 extends over 14 amino acids. J gave up 5 bases and V 6 bases, and 3 bases lay outside the gene matches. Germline assignment: CDR1 MNHEY and CDR2 SMNVEV (reference sequence). CDR3 in amino acids: CASRPGQDNSPLHF. The CDR3 DNA is TGTGCCAGCAGGCCGGGACAGGATAATTCACCCCTCCACTTT.

J is TRBJ2-1 and V is TRBV19; 9 nucleotides line up with TRBD2. The CDR3 length is 18 residues. Germline values: CDR1 LNHDA, CDR2 SQIVND (reference sequence). Trimming removed 5 bases from V and 0 bases from J; junction bases left unmatched: 11. CDR3 protein: CASSFGLANTGSYNEQFF. In DNA form, the CDR3 reads TGTGCCAGTAGTTTCGGACTAGCGAACACAGGCTCCTACAATGAGCAGTTCTTC.

The gene calls are TRBV6-5 and TRBJ2-3; possibly TRBD2 for D (6 bases). Germline V gene lookup returns CDR1 MNHEY and CDR2 SVGAGI. This CDR3 is built from 16 residues. Between the trimmed V and J ends, which lost 0 bases and 2 bases, there was a span of 12 bases. The CDR3 loop is CASSYSRGVLTDTQYF. For the CDR3, the DNA is TGTGCCAGCAGTTACTCTCGCGGGGTTCTCACAGATACGCAGTATTTT.

The gene calls are TRBV27 and TRBJ1-5; possibly TRBD1 for D (5 bases). The CDR3 totals 11 residues. The germline gives CDR1 MNHEY, CDR2 SMNVEV (reference sequence). Trimming stripped 8 bases from V and 5 bases from J, with 7 bases between. The DNA of the CDR3 is TGTGCCAGCGGGGGGGATCAGCCCCAGCATTTT. Amino acids: CASGGDQPQHF.

This clone appeared a single time. Here the CDR3 omits its conserved ending phenylalanine or tryptophan, so a read error is the likely source. This chain uses TRBV7-9 with TRBJ1-6; no clear D. The CDR3 has 14 amino acids. Trimming shortened V by 1 base and J by 6 bases, and 7 bases separated the two germline ends. Germline values: CDR1 SEHNR, CDR2 FQNEAQ (reference sequence). The CDR3 region is CASSLVGSNSPLHL. CDR3 DNA sequence: TGTGCCAGCAGCTTAGTGGGCAGTAATTCACCCCTCCACCTT.

The J gene is TRBJ1-2, the V gene TRBV6-1; D might be TRBD1 (6 bases). Germline-derived CDR1 and CDR2 are MNHNS and SASEGT. The V and J ends lost 6 bases and 2 bases respectively, with 13 bases between them. This CDR3 contains 14 residues. In nucleotides, the CDR3 is TGTGCCAGCAGCCACAGGGCCCCAAACTATGGCTACACCTTC. It specifies CASSHRAPNYGYTF.

This chain uses TRBV5-8 with TRBJ2-7; D possibly corresponds to TRBD1 (6 bases). Germline V gene data show CDR1 as SGHTS and CDR2 as YDEGEE. V was cut by 6 bases and J by 11 bases, with 21 bases left in between. This CDR3 contains 13 residues. The CDR3 DNA is TGTGCCAGCAAAAACTGGGACACCCTGCAGGAGTACTTC. This encodes CASKNWDTLQEYF. The entire variable domain, with the rest obtained from reference TRBV5-8 and TRBJ2-7, is as follows: EAGVTQSPTHLIKTRGQQATLRCSPISGHTSVYWYQQALGLGLQFLLWYDEGEERNRGNFPPRFSGRQFPNYSSELNVNALELEDSALYLCASKNWDTLQEYFGPGTRLTVT.

The chain joins TRBV15 to TRBJ2-1; D unclear. Germline CDR1 reads LNHNV; CDR2 reads YYDKDF (reference sequence). This CDR3 has 16 amino acids. The ends were cut back, 1 base at V and 4 bases at J, with 14 bases in the middle. In DNA, the CDR3 is TGTGCCACCAGCAGAGGACGAGGCCGAAGTTACAATGAGCAGTTCTTC. Amino acids: CATSRGRGRSYNEQFF.

J is TRBJ2-7 and V is TRBV25-1; 8 bases agree with TRBD1. This CDR3 contains 15 residues. V lost 4 bases and J lost 1; bases outside the gene matches: 6. Germline CDR1 MGHDK, CDR2 SYGVNS. The CDR3, as DNA: TGTGCCAGCAGTGCCGCAGGGGGCGCATCCTACGAGCAGTACTTC. It is translated as CASSAAGGASYEQYF.

Only a few counts were recorded for this clone. The rearrangement links TRBV27 to TRBJ2-2, with TRBD1 matching over 11 bases. V trimming: 6 bases; J trimming: 10 bases; junction bases outside the gene matches: 7. The germline V gene encodes CDR1 MNHEY and CDR2 SMNVEV (reference sequence). CDR3 length equals 14 residues. This CDR3 reads CASSWTGGYEELFF. The CDR3 DNA sequence: TGTGCCAGCAGCTGGACAGGGGGCTATGAGGAGCTGTTTTTT.

This sequence joins TRBV7-6 and TRBJ2-2; D is perhaps TRBD1 (5 bases). Germline V gene data show CDR1 as SGHVS and CDR2 as FNYEAQ. The ends were cut back, 8 bases at V and 6 bases at J, with 13 bases in the middle. There are 13 residues in the CDR3. The CDR3 here is CASSGPGSGELFF. CDR3 DNA: TGTGCCAGCTCAGGGCCCGGGTCCGGGGAGCTGTTTTTT. The whole variable domain, filled in from reference TRBV7-6 and TRBJ2-2, reads GAGVSQSPRYKVTKRGQDVALRCDPISGHVSLYWYRQALGQGPEFLTYFNYEAQQDKSGLPNDRFSAERPEGSISTLTIQRTEQRDSAMYRCASSGPGSGELFFGEGSRLTVL.

The chain joins TRBV18 to TRBJ1-2; D might be TRBD1 (6 bases). The V and J ends lost 6 bases and 3 bases respectively, with 14 bases between them. This CDR3 comprises 14 residues. The germline gives CDR1 KGHSH, CDR2 LQKENI. The CDR3 region is CASSPQGLDYGYTF. The CDR3 region has the DNA TGTGCCAGCTCTCCCCAGGGGTTAGACTATGGCTACACCTTC.

This clone is a singleton in its sample. The chain is built from TRBV2 and TRBJ2-5; 7 bases map to TRBD1. V shed 8 bases, J shed 2 bases, and the junction held 8 bases outside the gene matches. The CDR3 is 14 residues long. The V gene's germline CDR1 is SNHLY and CDR2 FYNNEI. The CDR3 protein is CASLGTVIQETQYF. CDR3 DNA: TGTGCCAGCCTTGGGACAGTCATACAAGAGACCCAGTACTTC.

CDR3 sequence (DNA): TGTGCCAGCAGCTCCGCCCCAGGGATGTCTGAAGCTTTCTTT. It codes for CASSSAPGMSEAFF. The chain joins TRBV13 to TRBJ1-1; perhaps TRBD1 as D (5 bases). V lost 4 bases, J lost 6 bases, and 15 bases lay in between. This CDR3 spans 14 amino acids. CDR1 and CDR2 from the germline V gene are PRHDT and FYEKMQ (reference sequence).

This chain uses TRBV7-8 with TRBJ2-1; TRBD2 agrees at 9 bases. The CDR3 totals 20 residues. V lost 1 base to trimming and J lost 0 bases; unmatched junction nucleotides: 13. CDR1 is SGHVS and CDR2 is FQNEAQ in the germline V gene. CDR3 bases: TGTGCCAGCAGCTTAGGAGGGACTAGCTACGGCAAAAGCTCCTACAATGAGCAGTTCTTC. It translates to CASSLGGTSYGKSSYNEQFF.

The chain carries TRBV6-5 and TRBJ2-7; a weak D match, TRBD1 (5 bases). The germline gives CDR1 MNHEY, CDR2 SVGAGI. V was pared by 6 bases and J by 0 bases, with 12 bases between. The CDR3 has 14 amino acids. This chain's CDR3 is CASRTMTVSYEQYF. CDR3 nucleotides: TGTGCCAGCAGAACCATGACAGTCTCCTACGAGCAGTACTTC.

The CDR3 sequence: CSVINGGWPDYGYTF. The CDR3 DNA reads TGCAGCGTCATAAACGGGGGGTGGCCTGACTATGGCTACACCTTC. The chain employs TRBV29-1 and TRBJ1-2; a weak D match, TRBD1 (5 bases). CDR1 and CDR2 (germline): SQVTM, ANQGSEA. Trimming removed 6 bases at V and 3 bases at J, with 20 bases between. This CDR3 has 15 residues.

This clone was counted once. At one of its ends the junction is not consistent with the germline gene, which may arise from a read error. CDR3 sequence (DNA): TGTGCTAGCAGCTTTACCGAACGGGGCGAGCAGTACTTC. Its translation: CASSFTERGEQYF. This chain links TRBV7-7 with TRBJ2-7; D might be TRBD2 (5 bases). CDR1 SSHAT and CDR2 FNYEAQ come from the germline V gene (reference sequence). This CDR3 region has 13 residues.

This clone occurred once. J is TRBJ2-7 and V is TRBV9; the D is unclear. The germline CDR1 and CDR2 sequences are SGDLS and YYNGEE. V gave up 4 bases and J gave up 6 bases, with 8 bases separating them. This CDR3 is built from 11 residues. This chain's CDR3 is CASSLGVEQYF. The CDR3 DNA follows: TGTGCCAGCAGCCTAGGCGTCGAGCAGTACTTC.

The gene calls are TRBV7-2 and TRBJ2-7; TRBD2 aligns across 8 bases. The CDR3 is 15 residues long. Germline CDR1 and CDR2: SGHTA and FQGNSA. J gave up 1 base and V 8 bases, and 10 bases lay outside the gene matches. CDR3 sequence: CASGSRTSPSYEQYF. In DNA form, the CDR3 reads TGTGCCAGCGGTTCGAGGACTAGCCCTTCCTACGAGCAGTACTTC.

The chain uses TRBV5-1 and TRBJ2-1; 7 bases are shared with TRBD1. Germline V gene sequence: CDR1 SGHRS, CDR2 YFSETQ. The CDR3 has 14 residues. V was pared by 8 bases and J by 2 bases, with 7 bases of the junction left unmatched. CDR3 in amino acids: CASNPDRAYNEQFF. CDR3 DNA: TGCGCCAGTAACCCTGACAGGGCCTACAATGAGCAGTTCTTC.

The rearrangement uses TRBV5-8 and TRBJ2-7, with D possibly matching TRBD2 (5 bases). This CDR3 is built from 15 residues. Germline V gene data show CDR1 as SGHTS and CDR2 as YDEGEE. V lost 4 bases and J 2 bases, leaving 16 bases between the germline ends. The CDR3 loop is CASSPVQSGTYEQYF. In DNA, the CDR3 is TGTGCCAGCAGCCCGGTGCAGTCCGGGACCTACGAGCAGTACTTC.

The chain employs TRBV19 and TRBJ1-2; TRBD1 is a possible D gene (5 bases). The CDR3 is 15 residues long. Germline CDR1 reads LNHDA; CDR2 reads SQIVND (reference sequence). Between the trimmed V and J ends, which lost 2 bases and 4 bases, there was a span of 14 bases. The CDR3 coding sequence is TGTGCCAGTAGTATATCACCGGGACTCCTCTATGGCTACACCTTC. Amino acids: CASSISPGLLYGYTF.

J is TRBJ1-4 and V is TRBV5-4; D remains ambiguous. Germline assignment: CDR1 SGHNT and CDR2 YYREEE (reference sequence). CDR3 length equals 13 residues. V lost 4 bases and J 4 bases, leaving 8 bases between the germline ends. Here the CDR3 DNA reads TGTGCCAGCAGCGTGCGCAATAATGAAAAACTGTTTTTT. Protein product: CASSVRNNEKLFF.

This chain links TRBV19 with TRBJ2-7; tentatively, D is TRBD2 (5 bases). V lost 6 bases and J lost 1, with 10 bases in between. The CDR3 sequence is 13 residues long. Germline V lookup: CDR1 LNHDA, CDR2 SQIVND (reference sequence). The CDR3 DNA reads TGTGCCAGTAGCCCCACTAGATCCTACGAGCAGTACTTC. It is translated as CASSPTRSYEQYF.

About this clone itself: The sample holds other DNA sequences that translate to the same CDR3. This chain links TRBV4-3 with TRBJ1-1; D possibly corresponds to TRBD1 (6 bases). In germline, CDR1 is LGHNA, CDR2 YSLEER. Trimming took 5 bases from V and 1 from J, leaving 20 bases between them. The CDR3 is 17 amino acids. CDR3 region: CASSFARDTESNTEAFF. The CDR3 coding sequence is TGCGCCAGCAGCTTTGCCCGGGACACTGAATCGAACACTGAAGCTTTCTTT.